Shown below are 22 T cell receptor beta chains from a single sample sequenced in a study of Graves' ophthalmopathy and Graves' hyperthyroidism. Investigators amplified TCR beta CDR3 regions from RNA transcripts. RT-PCR with HTBI primers came first, then second-round multiplex PCR. One entry per CDR3 protein results from TCRdb running MiXCR on the multiplex PCR reads. This table holds around 520,000 distinct CDR3 sequences, approximately 37% found once. The sequenced material came from peripheral blood or thyroid tissue (not recorded which). Receptors were obtained from an adult man with Graves' hyperthyroidism.

The chain employs TRBV20-1 and TRBJ2-7, with D hard to call. Gene TRBJ2-1 matches the end of the DNA better, so the J call may be wrong. The CDR3 is 11 residues long. Per germline, CDR1 DFQATT and CDR2 SNEGSKA (reference sequence). The CDR3 DNA reads TGCAGTGCCGTGGTAAACAATGAGCAGTTCTTC. This codes for CSAVVNNEQFF.

The chain has TRBV10-3 and TRBJ2-7; D possibly corresponds to TRBD2 (7 bases). Germline-derived CDR1 and CDR2 are ENHRY and SYGVKD. The length of the CDR3 is 13 residues. V lost 10 bases and J 7 bases, leaving 20 bases between the germline ends. The chain's CDR3 is CASVGGAPLEQYF. The CDR3 nucleotides are TGTGCCAGCGTGGGGGGGGCCCCCTTGGAGCAGTACTTC.

On this clonotype itself: This may come from a read error, since a much larger clone is one base off. V and J are TRBV20-1 and TRBJ1-1; D remains unclear. The V and J ends lost 7 bases and 5 bases respectively, with 29 bases between them. Germline assignment: CDR1 DFQATT and CDR2 SNEGSKA (reference sequence). The CDR3 is 17 residues long. CDR3 residues: CSVRPTDGPYIQTEAFF. The CDR3 DNA reads as TGCAGTGTCCGACCGACCGATGGGCCCTATATCCAGACTGAAGCTTTCTTT.

Only a few counts were recorded for this clonotype. The CDR3 reads CASSQPGLDNEQFF. CDR3 coding DNA: TGTGCCAGCAGCCAACCGGGACTAGACAATGAGCAGTTCTTC. The rearrangement joins TRBV7-6 to TRBJ2-7; 8 positions agree with TRBD2. Near its end, the DNA agrees better with TRBJ2-1, so the J call may be wrong. This CDR3 spans 14 amino acids. Germline assignment: CDR1 SGHVS and CDR2 FNYEAQ.

The CDR3 DNA is TGCAGCTTCAGGGACAGGGGGCGCGAAAAACTGTTTTTT. Amino acid sequence: CSFRDRGREKLFF. This sequence joins TRBV29-1 and TRBJ1-4, with 12 bases aligning to TRBD1. V dropped 8 bases and J dropped 8; count of bases not matched to a gene: 6. Germline V gene lookup returns CDR1 SQVTM and CDR2 ANQGSEA. This CDR3 spans 13 amino acids.

This clonotype was observed at least ten times. The chain carries TRBV29-1 and TRBJ2-7, with 7 nucleotides matching TRBD1. Germline-derived CDR1 and CDR2 are SQVTM and ANQGSEA. The junction had 2 bases not matched to a gene; V was cut back by 7 bases and J by 2 bases. This CDR3 spans 11 amino acids. CDR3 in amino acids: CSGQGAYEQYF. The CDR3 nucleotides are TGCAGCGGTCAGGGGGCCTACGAGCAGTACTTC.

This chain links TRBV5-1 with TRBJ2-7, with D tentatively TRBD2 (5 bases). The J call may not be correct, given that the DNA end is closer to TRBJ2-1. The CDR3 sequence is 17 residues long. Germline assignment: CDR1 SGHRS and CDR2 YFSETQ. The CDR3 bases are TGCGCCAGCAGCCCCTCTGTTGCGCGATTGGGAGACAATGAGCAGTTCTTC. Protein sequence: CASSPSVARLGDNEQFF.

The chain joins TRBV7-9 to TRBJ1-5; the match to TRBD1 covers 7 bases. Germline lookup yields CDR1 SEHNR and CDR2 FQNEAQ (reference sequence). CDR3 length: 16 residues. V lost 1 base to trimming and J lost 9 bases; unmatched junction nucleotides: 12. The CDR3 reads CASSLELGGGAWPQHF. CDR3 coding DNA: TGTGCCAGCAGCTTAGAACTGGGAGGGGGCGCGTGGCCCCAGCATTTT. Full variable domain (remainder filled in from reference TRBV7-9 and TRBJ1-5): DTGVSQNPRHKITKRGQNVTFRCDPISEHNRLYWYRQTLGQGPEFLTYFQNEAQLEKSRLLSDRFSAERPKGSFSTLEIQRTEQGDSAMYLCASSLELGGGAWPQHFGDGTRLSIL.

This clonotype was seen repeatedly, ten times or more. The V and J genes are TRBV7-9 and TRBJ1-2; D is unresolved. V lost 4 bases to trimming and J lost 3 bases, with 15 bases between them. CDR1 is SEHNR and CDR2 is FQNEAQ in the germline V gene (reference sequence). The CDR3 is 15 residues long. This chain's CDR3 is CASSSRALQDYGYTF. The CDR3 region has the DNA TGTGCCAGCAGCTCGCGGGCCTTACAAGACTATGGCTACACCTTC.

The rearrangement uses TRBV7-9 and TRBJ2-7; 7 nucleotides match TRBD1. The closer fit of TRBJ2-1 to the DNA end suggests the J call may be wrong. Germline lookup yields CDR1 SEHNR and CDR2 FQNEAQ (reference sequence). CDR3 size: 15 residues. CDR3 protein: CASSERRQGANEQFF. The CDR3 nucleotides read TGTGCCAGCAGTGAGAGGAGACAGGGAGCTAATGAGCAGTTCTTC.

This clonotype showed up many times. The V call is TRBV10-3, the J call TRBJ1-3; possible D gene TRBD1, 6 bases. In germline, CDR1 is ENHRY, CDR2 SYGVKD. Trimming left V 10 bases short and J 0 bases short, with 22 bases between. The CDR3 consists of 17 residues. The CDR3 sequence is CATLQGSLTSSGNTIYF. The CDR3 coding sequence is TGTGCCACGCTACAGGGATCCTTGACGAGCTCTGGAAACACCATATATTTT.

This rearrangement joins TRBV20-1 to TRBJ1-4, with D unresolved. V was clipped by 6 bases and J by 0 bases, with 14 bases between them. CDR3 size: 15 residues. From germline, CDR1 is DFQATT and CDR2 SNEGSKA (reference sequence). This CDR3 reads CSAHTPGATNEKLFF. The CDR3 bases are TGCAGTGCGCATACCCCGGGTGCAACTAATGAAAAACTGTTTTTT.

This chain joins TRBV7-2 and TRBJ2-7, with 10 bases that match TRBD2. CDR1 is SGHTA and CDR2 is FQGNSA in the germline V gene. The length of the CDR3 is 17 residues. V was clipped by 7 bases and J by 7 bases; unmatched bases: 19. The CDR3 DNA is TGTGCCAGCAACTCAGACGGCGGGCTAGCGGGAGCGGGGGAGCAGTACTTC. It is translated as CASNSDGGLAGAGEQYF.

In its sample, this clonotype was seen a few times. J is TRBJ2-5 and V is TRBV25-1; D is unresolved. The CDR3 runs to 14 residues. Trimming removed 1 base from V and 5 bases from J, with 11 bases in between. Germline V gene lookup returns CDR1 MGHDK and CDR2 SYGVNS. The CDR3 loop is CASSEWALGETQYF. The CDR3, as DNA: TGTGCCAGCAGTGAATGGGCCCTCGGGGAGACCCAGTACTTC.

This clonotype has at least ten counts. The chain is built from TRBV12-3 or TRBV12-4 and TRBJ2-7, with D perhaps matching TRBD1 or TRBD2 (5 bases each). This CDR3 comprises 15 residues. Trimming removed 6 bases from V and 2 bases from J, with 17 bases in between. The CDR3 spells CASSGLGEDAYEQYF. DNA of the CDR3: TGTGCCAGCAGCGGACTGGGGGAAGACGCCTACGAGCAGTACTTC.

The chain employs TRBV10-3 and TRBJ1-6; a weak D match, TRBD1 (5 bases). The CDR3 extends over 13 amino acids. V was trimmed by 0 bases and J by 11 bases, leaving 8 bases between them. CDR1 is ENHRY, CDR2 SYGVKD, per germline. CDR3 nucleotide sequence: TGTGCCATCAGTGAGTCAGGGGCGGCACCCCTCCACTTT. Residues: CAISESGAAPLHF.

The table lists this clonotype with many counts. The J gene is TRBJ2-7, the V gene TRBV7-8, with TRBD1 identical over 9 bases. The junction had 8 bases not matched to a gene; V was cut back by 7 bases and J by 1 base. Germline V CDR1 and CDR2: SGHVS, FQNEAQ. This CDR3 has 15 residues. The CDR3 nucleotides read TGTGCCAGCAACAAGCCCGGGACAGGGTCCTACGAGCAGTACTTC. The encoded protein is CASNKPGTGSYEQYF.

In this sample, this clonotype turned up a few times. The V gene is TRBV12-3 or TRBV12-4, the J gene TRBJ1-1; a possible D gene is TRBD1 (5 bases). This CDR3 spans 14 amino acids. In DNA form, the CDR3 reads TGTGCTAGTCGGGGGATCGGGGAGAACACTGAAGCTTTCTTT. It specifies CASRGIGENTEAFF.

There are many counts of this clonotype. This chain joins TRBV15 and TRBJ1-2; 11 nucleotides align to TRBD1. Germline V gene data show CDR1 as LNHNV and CDR2 as YYDKDF (reference sequence). This CDR3 region has 16 residues. The junction had 3 bases not matched to a gene; V was cut back by 1 base and J by 2 bases. The CDR3 reads CATSRAGTGGNYGYTF. DNA for the CDR3: TGTGCCACCAGCAGAGCTGGGACAGGGGGAAACTATGGCTACACCTTC.

This clonotype was picked up many times. The V and J genes are TRBV12-3 or TRBV12-4 and TRBJ1-2; D unclear. CDR3 size: 13 residues. V was trimmed by 4 bases and J by 1 base, leaving 7 bases between them. The chain's CDR3 is CASSSRHNYGYTF. The CDR3 nucleotides read TGTGCCAGCAGTTCGCGCCATAACTATGGCTACACCTTC.

To note about this clonotype: Just one base apart from a much larger clone, this may be a read error. This chain joins TRBV9 and TRBJ1-3; D ambiguous. Germline loops: CDR1 SGDLS, CDR2 YYNGEE. The CDR3 runs 15 residues. CDR3 residues: CASSPSYSSGNTVYF. As DNA, the CDR3 is TGTGCCAGCAGCCCAAGCTATTCCTCTGGAAACACCGTATATTTT.

This clonotype turned up a few times. With a much larger clone just one base away, this may be a read error. The chain uses TRBV7-2 and TRBJ2-2; 9 bases agree with TRBD2. Germline-derived CDR1 and CDR2 are SGHTA and FQGNSA. This CDR3 is built from 15 residues. V trimming: 9 bases; J trimming: 5 bases; junction bases outside the gene matches: 10. CDR3 sequence reads: CASRLSGSETGELFF. The CDR3 DNA reads TGTGCCAGTAGACTTAGCGGGAGCGAGACCGGGGAGCTGTTTTTT.